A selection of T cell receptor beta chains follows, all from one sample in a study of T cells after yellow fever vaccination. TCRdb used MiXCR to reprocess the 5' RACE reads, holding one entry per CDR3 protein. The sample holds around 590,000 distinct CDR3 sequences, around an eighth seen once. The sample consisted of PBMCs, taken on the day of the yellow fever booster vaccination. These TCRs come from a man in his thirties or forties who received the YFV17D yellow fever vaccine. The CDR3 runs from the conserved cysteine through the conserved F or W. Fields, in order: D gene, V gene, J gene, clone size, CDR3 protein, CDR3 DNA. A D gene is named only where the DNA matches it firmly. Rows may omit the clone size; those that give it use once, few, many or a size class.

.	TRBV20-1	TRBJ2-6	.	CSARKPSPTANVLTF	TGCAGTGCTAGAAAACCTAGCCCTACGGCCAACGTCCTGACTTTC
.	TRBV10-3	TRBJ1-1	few	CAISESAGMNTEAFF	TGTGCCATCAGTGAGTCGGCAGGGATGAACACTGAAGCTTTCTTT
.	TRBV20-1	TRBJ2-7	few	CSASFPFGEQYF	TGCAGTGCTAGTTTTCCCTTCGGCGAGCAGTACTTC
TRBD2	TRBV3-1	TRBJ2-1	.	CASSPITSGSYNEQFF	TGTGCCAGCAGCCCAATAACTAGCGGGAGTTACAATGAGCAGTTCTTC
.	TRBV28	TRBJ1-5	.	CASSLGTRYQPQHF	TGTGCCAGCAGTTTGGGGACTCGTTATCAGCCCCAGCATTTT
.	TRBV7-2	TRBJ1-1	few	CASSLAQQGFTEAFF	TGTGCCAGCAGCTTAGCCCAACAGGGATTCACTGAAGCTTTCTTT
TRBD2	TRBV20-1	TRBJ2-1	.	CSATGTSGRRGNEQFF	TGCAGTGCAACCGGGACTAGCGGGAGGCGGGGTAATGAGCAGTTCTTC
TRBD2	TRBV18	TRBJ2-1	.	CASSPKILYSGQNSYNEQFF	TGTGCCAGCTCACCCAAGATACTCTATAGCGGGCAGAACTCCTACAATGAGCAGTTCTTC
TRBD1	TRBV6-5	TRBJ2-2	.	CASSFDRGFGGTGELFF	TGTGCCAGCAGTTTCGACAGGGGGTTCGGGGGCACCGGGGAGCTGTTTTTT
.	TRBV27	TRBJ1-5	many	CASSLNRGQPQHF	TGTGCCAGCAGTTTGAACAGAGGGCAGCCCCAGCATTTT
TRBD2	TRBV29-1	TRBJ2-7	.	CSVGGMGLAGGEQYF	TGCAGCGTGGGGGGGATGGGACTAGCGGGAGGCGAGCAGTACTTC
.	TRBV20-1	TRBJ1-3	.	CSAREWTETSGNTIYF	TGCAGTGCTAGAGAATGGACGGAGACCTCTGGAAACACCATATATTTT
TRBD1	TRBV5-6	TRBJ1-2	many	CASSRYTGQGMNPYGYTF	TGTGCCAGCAGCCGTTATACGGGACAGGGGATGAATCCCTATGGCTACACCTTC
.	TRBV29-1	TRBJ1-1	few	CSVGPSELDTEAFF	TGCAGCGTTGGCCCCTCGGAACTGGACACTGAAGCTTTCTTT
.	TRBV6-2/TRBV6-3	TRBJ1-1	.	CASRISSVNTEAFF	TGTGCCAGCAGGATTTCCAGCGTGAACACTGAAGCTTTCTTT
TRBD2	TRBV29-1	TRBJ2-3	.	CSVAREMGTDTQYF	TGCAGCGTTGCGCGGGAGATGGGCACAGATACGCAGTATTTT
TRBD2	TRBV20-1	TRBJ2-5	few	CSAILAKETQYF	TGCAGTGCAATACTAGCGAAAGAGACCCAGTACTTC
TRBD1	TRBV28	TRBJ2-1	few	CASSPGGSRDEQFF	TGTGCCAGCAGTCCAGGGGGTAGTCGGGATGAGCAGTTCTTC
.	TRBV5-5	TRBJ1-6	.	CASSWGTDNSPLHF	TGTGCCAGCAGCTGGGGGACGGATAATTCACCCCTCCACTTT
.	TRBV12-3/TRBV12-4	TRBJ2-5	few	CASSFTGVKETQYF	TGTGCCAGCAGTTTCACAGGAGTTAAAGAGACCCAGTACTTC
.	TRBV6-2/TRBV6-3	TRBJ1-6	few	CASRPMASPLHF	TGTGCCAGCAGGCCCATGGCGTCACCCCTCCACTTT
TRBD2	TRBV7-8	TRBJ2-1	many	CASSLVGTSGNPVSEQFF	TGTGCCAGCAGCTTAGTCGGGACTAGCGGGAATCCCGTCTCTGAGCAGTTCTTC
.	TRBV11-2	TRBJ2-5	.	CASSLRTYQETQYF	TGTGCCAGCAGCCTCAGGACATACCAAGAGACCCAGTACTTC
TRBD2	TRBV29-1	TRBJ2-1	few	CSVATSGVEQFF	TGCAGCGTTGCGACTAGCGGGGTGGAGCAGTTCTTC
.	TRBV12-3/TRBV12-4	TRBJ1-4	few	CASSLARTIATNEKLFF	TGTGCCAGCAGTTTAGCACGGACTATCGCAACTAATGAAAAACTGTTTTTT
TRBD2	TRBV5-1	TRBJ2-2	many	CASSHRLAGSTGELFF	TGCGCCAGCAGCCACAGACTAGCGGGATCCACCGGGGAGCTGTTTTTT
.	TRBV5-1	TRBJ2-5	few	CASSLSGRRRETQYF	TGCGCCAGCAGCTTGTCCGGGAGAAGAAGGGAGACCCAGTACTTC
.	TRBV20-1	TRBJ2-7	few	CSARDNRDPAEQYF	TGCAGTGCTAGAGATAACAGGGATCCTGCCGAGCAGTACTTC
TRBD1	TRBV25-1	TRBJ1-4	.	CASSEYWDRGGEKLFF	TGTGCCAGCAGTGAATATTGGGACAGGGGCGGGGAAAAACTGTTTTTT
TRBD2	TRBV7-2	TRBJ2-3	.	CASSLAGLAGVSQYF	TGTGCCAGCAGCTTAGCGGGTCTAGCGGGAGTGTCGCAGTATTTT
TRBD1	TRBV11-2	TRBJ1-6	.	CASTDRGWNSPLHF	TGTGCCAGCACCGACAGGGGGTGGAATTCACCCCTCCACTTT
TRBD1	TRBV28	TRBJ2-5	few	CASNERGQNQETQYF	TGTGCCAGCAACGAGAGGGGACAGAACCAAGAGACCCAGTACTTC
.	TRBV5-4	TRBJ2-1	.	CASSLEEEQFF	TGTGCCAGCAGCTTGGAGGAAGAGCAGTTCTTC
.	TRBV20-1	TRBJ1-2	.	CSALGITNYGYTF	TGCAGTGCTCTGGGCATCACTAACTATGGCTACACCTTC
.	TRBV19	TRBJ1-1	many	CASSPSGSHMFTEAFF	TGTGCCAGTAGTCCATCAGGGTCCCATATGTTCACTGAAGCTTTCTTT
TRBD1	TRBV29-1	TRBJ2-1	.	CSVEEGQGASYNEQFF	TGCAGCGTTGAAGAAGGGCAGGGGGCATCCTACAATGAGCAGTTCTTC
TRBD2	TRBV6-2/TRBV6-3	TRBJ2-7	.	CASSFVAGPATYEQYF	TGTGCCAGCAGTTTTGTAGCGGGACCCGCGACCTACGAGCAGTACTTC
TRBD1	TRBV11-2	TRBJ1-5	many	CASSLDLGQTSHF	TGTGCCAGCAGCTTAGATCTGGGACAGACATCGCATTTT
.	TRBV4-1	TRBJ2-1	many	CASSQDGGWDEQFF	TGCGCCAGCAGCCAAGATGGGGGGTGGGATGAGCAGTTCTTC
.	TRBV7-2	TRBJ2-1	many	CASSLERVNNEQFF	TGTGCCAGCAGCTTAGAGCGAGTTAATAATGAGCAGTTCTTC